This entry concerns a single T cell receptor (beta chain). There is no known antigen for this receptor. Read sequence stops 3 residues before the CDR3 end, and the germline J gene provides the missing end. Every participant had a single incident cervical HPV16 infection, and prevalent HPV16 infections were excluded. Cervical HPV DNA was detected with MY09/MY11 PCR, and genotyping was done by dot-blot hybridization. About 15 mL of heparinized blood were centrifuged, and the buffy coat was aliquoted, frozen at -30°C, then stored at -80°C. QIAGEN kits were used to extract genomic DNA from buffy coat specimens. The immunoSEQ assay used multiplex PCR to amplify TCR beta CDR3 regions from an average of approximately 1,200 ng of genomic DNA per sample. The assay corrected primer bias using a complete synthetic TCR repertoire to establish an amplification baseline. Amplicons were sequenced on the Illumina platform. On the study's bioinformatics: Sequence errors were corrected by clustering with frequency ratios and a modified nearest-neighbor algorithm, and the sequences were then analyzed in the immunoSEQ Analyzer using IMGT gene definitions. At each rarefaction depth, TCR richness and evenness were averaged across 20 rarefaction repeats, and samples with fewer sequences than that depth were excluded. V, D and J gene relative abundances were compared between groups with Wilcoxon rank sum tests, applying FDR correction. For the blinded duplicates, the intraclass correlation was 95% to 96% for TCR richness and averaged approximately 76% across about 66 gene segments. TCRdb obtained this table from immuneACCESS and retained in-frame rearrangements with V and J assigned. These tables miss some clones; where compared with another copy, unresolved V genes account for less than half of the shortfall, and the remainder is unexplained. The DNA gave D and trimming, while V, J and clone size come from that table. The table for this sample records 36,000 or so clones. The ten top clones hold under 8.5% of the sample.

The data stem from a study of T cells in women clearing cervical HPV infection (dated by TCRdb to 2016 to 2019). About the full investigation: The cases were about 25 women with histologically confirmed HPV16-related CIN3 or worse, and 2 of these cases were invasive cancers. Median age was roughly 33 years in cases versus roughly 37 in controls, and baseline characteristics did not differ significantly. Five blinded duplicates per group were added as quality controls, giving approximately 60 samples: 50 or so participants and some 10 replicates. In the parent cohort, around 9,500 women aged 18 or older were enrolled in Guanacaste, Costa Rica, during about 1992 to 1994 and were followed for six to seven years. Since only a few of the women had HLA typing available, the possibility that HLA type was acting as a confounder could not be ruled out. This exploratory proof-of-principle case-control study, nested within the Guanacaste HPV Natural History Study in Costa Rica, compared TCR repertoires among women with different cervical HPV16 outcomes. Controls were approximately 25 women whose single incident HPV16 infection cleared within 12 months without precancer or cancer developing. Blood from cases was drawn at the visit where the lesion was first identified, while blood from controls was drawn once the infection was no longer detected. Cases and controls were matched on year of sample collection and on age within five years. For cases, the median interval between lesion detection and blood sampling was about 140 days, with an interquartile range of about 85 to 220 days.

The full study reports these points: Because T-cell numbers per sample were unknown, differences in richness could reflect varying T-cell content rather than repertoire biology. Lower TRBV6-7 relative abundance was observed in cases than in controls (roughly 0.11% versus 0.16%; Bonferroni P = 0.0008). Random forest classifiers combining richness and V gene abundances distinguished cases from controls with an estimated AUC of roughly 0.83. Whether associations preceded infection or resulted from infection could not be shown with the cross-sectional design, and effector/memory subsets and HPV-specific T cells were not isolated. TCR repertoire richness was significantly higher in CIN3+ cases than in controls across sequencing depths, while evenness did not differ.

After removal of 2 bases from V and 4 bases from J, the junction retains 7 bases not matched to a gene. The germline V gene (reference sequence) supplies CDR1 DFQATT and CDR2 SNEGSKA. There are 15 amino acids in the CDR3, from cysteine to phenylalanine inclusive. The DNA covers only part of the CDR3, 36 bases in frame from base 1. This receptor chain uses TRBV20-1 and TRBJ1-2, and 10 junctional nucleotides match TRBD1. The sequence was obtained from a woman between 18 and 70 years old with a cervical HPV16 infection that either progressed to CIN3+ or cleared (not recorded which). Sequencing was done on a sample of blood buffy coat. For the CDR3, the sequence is CSARKRDRGFYGYTF. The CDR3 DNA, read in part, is TGCAGTGCTAGAAAACGGGACAGGGGCTTCTATGGC.